Listed here are 18 T cell receptor beta chains from one sample, sequenced in a study of cytomegalovirus exposure and HLA in healthy donors. PCR was performed using 60 Vbeta and 13 Jbeta primers. Assay used: immunoSEQ multiplex PCR; TCRdb lists only in-frame clones, some missing. The sample yields some 120,000 clones, more than 80% seen once. Sample: PBMCs. Receptor source: a woman in her twenties or thirties in good health and CMV-seropositive.

The V and J genes are TRBV2 and TRBJ2-5; weak D call: TRBD2 (6 bases). The V gene lost 2 bases and the J gene lost 4 bases, with 8 bases spanning the gap. The CDR3 consists of 13 residues. Germline assignment: CDR1 SNHLY and CDR2 FYNNEI. In DNA, the CDR3 is TGTGCCAGCAGTGAATTCGGGAGAGAGACCCAGTACTTC. Its protein product is CASSEFGRETQYF.

This clone was seen once. This chain connects TRBV4-2 to TRBJ2-6, with 10 positions matching TRBD2. CDR1 LGHNA and CDR2 YNFKEQ come from the germline V gene. V lost 0 bases and J lost 2; bases outside the gene matches: 4. The CDR3 totals 18 residues. The CDR3 loop reads CASSQEASGRAGANVLTF. CDR3 DNA: TGTGCCAGCAGCCAAGAAGCGAGCGGGAGGGCTGGGGCCAACGTCCTGACTTTC.

This rearrangement joins TRBV5-1 to TRBJ2-1; 8 positions agree with TRBD2. The CDR3 consists of 17 residues. The ends lost 0 bases at V and 2 bases at J; junction bases unmatched: 7. The germline CDR1 and CDR2 sequences are SGHRS and YFSETQ. CDR3 DNA: TGCGCCAGCAGCTTGGTGCGGGAGGCCAGAACCTACAATGAGCAGTTCTTC. Its translation is CASSLVREARTYNEQFF.

This clone was seen a few times. The chain joins TRBV21-1 to TRBJ1-3; TRBD1 reflects the table's D call only, with no check against the DNA. TRBV21-1 is classified as a pseudogene. The CDR3 is 16 amino acids. The CDR3 sequence is CASSKGDTGNGHTIYF. CDR3 bases: TGTGCCAGCAGCAAAGGGGACACGGGGAACGGGCACACCATATATTTT.

J is TRBJ1-1 and V is TRBV10-3; TRBD1 agrees at 8 bases. The CDR3 is made up of 14 amino acids. Germline V gene sequence: CDR1 ENHRY, CDR2 SYGVKD. Germline trimming cut 5 bases from V and 1 base from J; bases unmatched to any gene: 3. CDR3 nucleotides: TGTGCCATCAGTCGGACAGGGAAGAACACTGAAGCTTTCTTT. Protein sequence: CAISRTGKNTEAFF.

The chain uses TRBV6-5 and TRBJ1-2; D gene unclear. CDR1 is MNHEY, CDR2 SVGAGI, per germline. The CDR3 length is 13 residues. Trimming took off 6 bases at V and 1 base at J, with 9 bases between the two ends. Here the CDR3 reads CASSPGVNYGYTF. The CDR3 coding sequence is TGTGCCAGCAGCCCCGGGGTTAACTATGGCTACACCTTC.

The V gene is TRBV19, the J gene TRBJ1-1, with a weak D call TRBD1 (6 bases). Germline V gene sequence: CDR1 LNHDA, CDR2 SQIVND (reference sequence). There are 13 residues in the CDR3. Between the trimmed V and J ends, which lost 5 bases and 10 bases, there was a span of 17 bases. The DNA for the CDR3 is TGTGCCAGTAGTCCTGACAGCCCCAGGGGAGCTTTCTTT. It codes for CASSPDSPRGAFF.

This chain uses TRBV6-6 with TRBJ2-3, with 7 bases matching TRBD1. Germline V gives CDR1 MNHNY, CDR2 SVGAGI (reference sequence). CDR3 length: 14 residues. The junction had 14 bases not matched to a gene; V was cut back by 8 bases and J by 9 bases. The chain's CDR3 is CASQRGGVETTQYF. In nucleotides, the CDR3 is TGTGCCAGCCAAAGAGGGGGCGTTGAGACAACGCAGTATTTT.

Worth noting for this clone: A junction boundary mismatches the germline segment, possibly from a read error. The chain employs TRBV7-9 and TRBJ1-1; D uncertain. Germline loops: CDR1 SEHNR, CDR2 FQNEAQ (reference sequence). CDR3 size: 12 residues. CDR3 in DNA: TGTTCCAGCAGCTTCTCTAGTAGTGAAGCTTTCTTT. Its translation: CSSSFSSSEAFF.

This CDR3 is CASSEVGEGTQYF. CDR3 sequence (DNA): TGTGCCAGCAGTGAAGTCGGGGAGGGTACGCAGTATTTT. The J gene is TRBJ2-3, the V gene TRBV2; 7 bases are shared with TRBD2. This CDR3 is built from 13 residues. Germline-derived CDR1 and CDR2 are SNHLY and FYNNEI. Trimming at V came to 1 base and at J to 8 bases, leaving 3 bases not matched to a gene.

The rearrangement joins TRBV7-3 to TRBJ1-1; D is perhaps TRBD1 (5 bases). Trimming stripped 5 bases from V and 2 bases from J, with 9 bases between. The CDR3 totals 13 residues. Germline lookup yields CDR1 SGHTA and CDR2 FQGTGA. CDR3 region: CASSGGVNTEAFF. The CDR3 nucleotides are TGTGCCAGCAGCGGGGGGGTTAACACTGAAGCTTTCTTT.

V gene TRBV10-1 combines with J gene TRBJ1-1; D not resolved. The germline V gene encodes CDR1 WNHNN and CDR2 SYGVQD (reference sequence). CDR3 length: 14 residues. V shed 0 bases and J shed 11 bases, with 16 bases lying between them. This chain's CDR3 is CASSESRNGGWAFF. CDR3 DNA: TGCGCCAGCAGTGAGTCAAGGAACGGCGGCTGGGCTTTCTTT.

This chain links TRBV9 with TRBJ2-7, with 8 bases that match TRBD2. Germline V gene sequence: CDR1 SGDLS, CDR2 YYNGEE. This CDR3 contains 15 residues. Trimming took 4 bases from V and 3 from J; bases not matched to a gene: 9. Here the CDR3 DNA reads TGTGCCAGCAGCCCCCGGGGGGGAGGCGGCTACGAGCAGTACTTC. It translates to CASSPRGGGGYEQYF.

This rearrangement joins TRBV19 to TRBJ2-2, with 9 bases identical to TRBD2. The CDR3 loop spans 16 amino acids. CDR1 LNHDA and CDR2 SQIVND come from the germline V gene (reference sequence). With 6 bases clipped from V and 4 bases from J, the junction kept 9 bases outside the gene matches. The CDR3 coding sequence is TGTGCCAGTAGCCCGCTAGCGGGGCCTGTCACCGGGGAGCTGTTTTTT. It specifies CASSPLAGPVTGELFF.

This clone appeared a few times. The rearrangement links TRBV4-1 to TRBJ2-7, with 8 bases that match TRBD1. V lost 1 base, J lost 3 bases, and 11 bases stayed unmatched. CDR3 size: 17 residues. CDR1 and CDR2 (germline): MGHRA, YSYEKL. The CDR3 DNA reads as TGCGCCAGCAGCCAAGGGCGGACAGGGACATATGTCTACGAGCAGTACTTC. Translation gives CASSQGRTGTYVYEQYF.

This sequence joins TRBV4-1 and TRBJ1-5; 8 bases map to TRBD1. J was trimmed by 0 bases and V by 4 bases; bases with no gene match: 14. There are 19 residues in the CDR3. CDR1 MGHRA and CDR2 YSYEKL come from the germline V gene. CDR3 residues: CASSPSPGQVNYSNQPQHF. As DNA, the CDR3 is TGCGCCAGCAGCCCTTCCCCGGGACAGGTGAACTATAGCAATCAGCCCCAGCATTTT.

This clone occurred once. The gene calls are TRBV2 and TRBJ1-2; D may be TRBD1 (6 bases). Trimming removed 1 base from V and 5 bases from J, with 14 bases in between. The germline CDR1 and CDR2 sequences are SNHLY and FYNNEI. This CDR3 comprises 15 residues. The CDR3 DNA sequence: TGTGCCAGCAGTGAAGGGACAGCCGCTCCTTATGGCTACACCTTC. The encoded protein is CASSEGTAAPYGYTF.

The V gene is TRBV30, the J gene TRBJ1-1; D unclear. The CDR3 runs 14 residues. V was clipped by 1 base and J by 6 bases, with 15 bases between them. The germline V gene encodes CDR1 GTSNPN and CDR2 SVGIG (reference sequence). The CDR3 region is CAWSGLGTTAEAFF. DNA for the CDR3: TGTGCCTGGAGTGGACTTGGAACCACTGCTGAAGCTTTCTTT. Using reference TRBV30 and TRBJ1-1 for the parts outside the CDR3, the full variable domain is SQTIHQWPATLVQPVGSPLSLECTVEGTSNPNLYWYRQAAGRGLQLLFYSVGIGQISSEVPQNLSASRPQDRQFILSSKKLLLSDSGFYLCAWSGLGTTAEAFFGQGTRLTVV.